This T cell receptor (beta chain) emerged from a study of graft-versus-host responses after intestinal transplantation. On the study more broadly: Induction using anti-thymocyte globulin, followed by tacrolimus and steroids for roughly 3 years, was given to all recipients. Notes on the study in general: Early after transplant, HvG declines were associated with peak levels of circulating GvH clones. GvH clones detected in recipient marrow included some appearing first in ileum or blood.

The method was immunoSEQ multiplex PCR; TCRdb's version includes in-frame clones alone and lacks a portion of them. Of roughly 100,000 clones in the sample, about nine tenths were seen once. Details on this clone: The antigen is not known.

The CDR3 covers 13 residues. Germline CDR1 ENHRY, CDR2 SYGVKD. The trim removed 11 bases at V and 4 bases at J, leaving 5 bases unmatched. The chain is built from TRBV10-3 and TRBJ1-4; the match to TRBD1 covers 9 bases. This TCR was sampled from a human donor who was the organ donor for an intestinal transplant. This sample comprised unstimulated CD8+ T cells sorted from spleen or lymph node cells, obtained before transplant. The CDR3 sequence is CASRTGVNEKLFF. In nucleotides, the CDR3 is TGTGCCTCACGGACAGGGGTTAATGAAAAACTGTTTTTT.